One and the same sample provided the 19 T cell receptor beta chains below, sequenced in a study of cytomegalovirus exposure and HLA in healthy donors. Profiling relied on immunoSEQ multiplex PCR, and the TCRdb table lists in-frame clones only, not all of them. The table has 250,000 to 400,000 clones, around 87% seen once; the top ten hold roughly 1.2%. Material for sequencing was PBMCs. Source of these receptors: a woman aged 25 to 39 in good health and CMV-seropositive.

The chain links TRBV18 to TRBJ2-2; no firm D call. The CDR3 length is 21 residues. Germline V gene sequence: CDR1 KGHSH, CDR2 LQKENI. Between the trimmed V and J ends, which lost 0 bases and 0 bases, there was a span of 23 bases. For the CDR3, the DNA is TGTGCCAGCTCACCACCGATAGGGATCCGAACCACGACGGCGAACACCGGGGAGCTGTTTTTT. This sequence encodes CASSPPIGIRTTTANTGELFF.

This sequence joins TRBV29-1 and TRBJ1-1; D is uncertain. CDR1 and CDR2 (germline): SQVTM, ANQGSEA. V was pared by 5 bases and J by 2 bases, with 6 bases between. The CDR3 extends over 11 amino acids. The CDR3 loop reads CSVRANTEAFF. The CDR3 nucleotides are TGCAGCGTTCGGGCCAACACTGAAGCTTTCTTT.

The chain links TRBV7-8 to TRBJ2-7; 7 bases fit TRBD1. Germline CDR1 SGHVS, CDR2 FQNEAQ. V lost 5 bases to trimming and J lost 2 bases; unmatched junction nucleotides: 9. The CDR3 contains 15 residues. The CDR3 DNA reads as TGTGCCAGCAGCACGGGCCTAACAGGGGCCTACGAGCAGTACTTC. Amino acids: CASSTGLTGAYEQYF.

This chain links TRBV11-2 with TRBJ2-1; unclear D gene. CDR1 and CDR2 (germline): SGHAT, FQNNGV. Trimming took off 0 bases at V and 6 bases at J, with 9 bases between the two ends. The CDR3 runs 14 residues. For the CDR3, the DNA is TGTGCCAGCAGCTTAGAGAGGTGGGGCAATGAGCAGTTCTTC. Its translation: CASSLERWGNEQFF.

DNA for the CDR3: TGTGCCAGCAGTCCCAGGGGGCTGAACACTGAAGCTTTCTTT. Amino acid sequence: CASSPRGLNTEAFF. This chain uses TRBV28 with TRBJ1-1; TRBD1 aligns across 8 bases. V was clipped by 5 bases and J by 0 bases; unmatched bases: 2. From germline, CDR1 is MDHEN and CDR2 SYDVKM. The CDR3 sequence is 14 residues long.

This chain uses TRBV30 with TRBJ1-4; unclear D gene. From germline, CDR1 is GTSNPN and CDR2 SVGIG (reference sequence). The CDR3 is made up of 15 amino acids. The V end was cut by 3 bases, the J end by 1 base, with 12 bases between. The CDR3 region is CAWSQRGGTNEKLFF. The CDR3 coding sequence is TGTGCCTGGAGCCAACGGGGAGGAACTAATGAAAAACTGTTTTTT.

The chain joins TRBV2 to TRBJ1-2, with D maybe TRBD1 (6 bases). Deletions cut 6 bases from V and 2 bases from J, with 16 bases between. The CDR3 is 15 amino acids. Germline V gives CDR1 SNHLY, CDR2 FYNNEI. Here the CDR3 DNA reads TGTGCCAGCAGCAGAACAGGGTTGGGCAACTATGGCTACACCTTC. Amino acid sequence: CASSRTGLGNYGYTF.

The chain employs TRBV6-1 and TRBJ1-1; D gene uncertain. The V and J ends lost 8 bases and 6 bases respectively, with 16 bases between them. Germline loops: CDR1 MNHNS, CDR2 SASEGT. The CDR3 runs 13 residues. The CDR3 region is CASRTIGISEAFF. The CDR3 DNA follows: TGTGCCAGCCGAACGATAGGGATCTCTGAAGCTTTCTTT.

The chain couples TRBV29-1 to TRBJ2-2; D is possibly TRBD1 (5 bases). V was trimmed by 7 bases and J by 7 bases, leaving 16 bases between them. The CDR3 spans 13 residues. In germline, CDR1 is SQVTM, CDR2 ANQGSEA. CDR3 in DNA: TGCAGCGCCTCGACAGACCCCGGCGGGGAGCTGTTTTTT. Its protein product is CSASTDPGGELFF.

The chain links TRBV9 to TRBJ2-1; D is ambiguous. The V gene's germline CDR1 is SGDLS and CDR2 YYNGEE. The V and J ends lost 4 bases and 5 bases respectively, with 4 bases between them. The CDR3 consists of 11 residues. The CDR3 is CASSKDNEQFF. Here the CDR3 DNA reads TGTGCCAGCAGCAAGGACAATGAGCAGTTCTTC.

This clone was recorded only once. This rearrangement joins TRBV9 to TRBJ2-1, with 11 nucleotides matching TRBD1. The CDR3 extends over 17 amino acids. V lost 0 bases to trimming and J lost 9 bases; unmatched junction nucleotides: 11. Germline-derived CDR1 and CDR2 are SGDLS and YYNGEE. The CDR3 DNA follows: TGTGCCAGCAGCGTAGGTGGGCTGGACAGGGGGCCTAGTGAGCAGTTCTTC. This translates into CASSVGGLDRGPSEQFF.

This sequence joins TRBV9 and TRBJ2-7, with no clear D. The CDR3 loop spans 16 amino acids. Trimming stripped 4 bases from V and 0 bases from J, with 17 bases between. Germline CDR1 SGDLS, CDR2 YYNGEE. The DNA of the CDR3 is TGTGCCAGCAGCACCAGACCCGGACGGAACTCCTACGAGCAGTACTTC. Translation gives CASSTRPGRNSYEQYF.

The gene calls are TRBV5-1 and TRBJ2-3; 7 nucleotides align to TRBD1. Germline CDR1 and CDR2: SGHRS and YFSETQ. V lost 7 bases, J lost 6 bases, and 8 bases stayed unmatched. The CDR3 contains 13 residues. The CDR3 is CASSMTGIDTQYF. DNA of the CDR3: TGCGCCAGCTCTATGACAGGGATCGATACGCAGTATTTT.

With respect to this clone: This same CDR3 is encoded by further DNA sequences in the sample. The rearrangement joins TRBV27 to TRBJ2-1, with D unresolved. Trimming shortened V by 3 bases and J by 10 bases, and 10 bases separated the two germline ends. The CDR3 length is 12 residues. Germline V gene data show CDR1 as MNHEY and CDR2 as SMNVEV (reference sequence). The CDR3 bases are TGTGCCAGCAGTTTGTCGGCTGGGGAGCAGTTCTTC. This encodes CASSLSAGEQFF.

V gene TRBV11-1 combines with J gene TRBJ1-1; TRBD1 is a possible D gene (6 bases). V lost 10 bases, J lost 1 base, and 16 bases lay in between. The CDR3 consists of 14 residues. Germline loops: CDR1 SGHAT, CDR2 FQDESV (reference sequence). Written as DNA, the CDR3 is TGTGCCACCAAAGCCCCAGGGGCGAACACTGAAGCTTTCTTT. It yields the protein CATKAPGANTEAFF.

The chain has TRBV23-1 and TRBJ1-5, with 7 nucleotides matching TRBD1. TRBV23-1 falls under the ORF class, with uncertain function. V dropped 4 bases and J dropped 4; count of bases not matched to a gene: 10. The length of the CDR3 is 16 residues. CDR3 sequence reads: CASSLRDSPNNQPQHF. In nucleotides, the CDR3 is TGCGCCAGCAGTCTCCGGGACAGCCCCAATAATCAGCCCCAGCATTTT.

The chain has TRBV6-1 and TRBJ1-3; 7 bases match TRBD1. The germline gives CDR1 MNHNS, CDR2 SASEGT. The length of the CDR3 is 15 residues. J was trimmed by 0 bases and V by 1 base; bases with no gene match: 0. The CDR3 reads CASSEGQGSGNTIYF. The CDR3 DNA follows: TGTGCCAGCAGTGAAGGACAGGGCTCTGGAAACACCATATATTTT.

The chain recombines TRBV6-1 with TRBJ2-7; the D gene is possibly TRBD1 (6 bases). The CDR3 loop spans 11 amino acids. The V end lost 7 bases, the J end lost 9 bases, and 13 bases lay between the germline ends. Germline V CDR1 and CDR2: MNHNS, SASEGT. CDR3 nucleotides: TGTGCCAGCATTACAGGGAAGAGGCAGTACTTC. Protein: CASITGKRQYF.

The rearrangement joins TRBV27 to TRBJ2-1, with 12 bases lining up with TRBD1. CDR3 length: 19 amino acids. Germline V gives CDR1 MNHEY, CDR2 SMNVEV (reference sequence). V lost 10 bases and J lost 8; bases outside the gene matches: 24. CDR3 nucleotides: TGTGCCATCTCCCGACGTTCCGGGACAGGGGGCTGGGAAATCTATGAGCAGTTCTTC. This codes for CAISRRSGTGGWEIYEQFF.